The 17 T cell receptor beta chains presented below share a single source sample, sequenced in a study of blood T cell repertoires in COVID-19. Clones were sequenced by immunoSEQ multiplex PCR, and TCRdb holds only the in-frame ones, with some missing. The profile shows fewer than 500,000 clones, 87% of them singletons. The sample consisted of PBMCs or T cells enriched from blood (not recorded which). The source is a woman aged 18-35 years who had recovered from COVID-19.

The chain is built from TRBV6-5 and TRBJ2-2; D is perhaps TRBD1 (6 bases). Looked up from germline, CDR1 is MNHEY and CDR2 is SVGAGI. The CDR3 runs 12 residues. V dropped 6 bases and J dropped 8 bases, with 10 bases sitting between them. CDR3 protein: CASRSTGGELFF. Here the CDR3 DNA reads TGTGCCAGCAGATCTACAGGGGGGGAGCTGTTTTTT.

The V call is TRBV5-1, the J call TRBJ1-1; 8 nucleotides agree with TRBD1. This CDR3 comprises 15 residues. J gave up 0 bases and V 5 bases, and 6 bases lay outside the gene matches. Germline lookup yields CDR1 SGHRS and CDR2 YFSETQ. Here the CDR3 reads CASSSKDRVNTEAFF. In nucleotides, the CDR3 is TGCGCCAGCAGTTCCAAGGACAGGGTGAACACTGAAGCTTTCTTT.

J is TRBJ2-1 and V is TRBV5-1, with 10 positions matching TRBD2. The CDR3 contains 14 residues. CDR1 is SGHRS, CDR2 YFSETQ, per germline. The V gene end was trimmed by 7 bases and the J gene end by 7 bases; junction bases not matched to a gene: 8. CDR3 in amino acids: CASLSGGAMNEQFF. DNA of the CDR3: TGCGCCAGCCTAAGCGGGGGGGCCATGAATGAGCAGTTCTTC.

The rearrangement links TRBV5-4 to TRBJ2-4; a possible D gene is TRBD1 (6 bases). Germline CDR1 and CDR2: SGHNT and YYREEE (reference sequence). The CDR3 is 16 amino acids. With 5 bases removed from V and 1 base from J, the gap between germline ends came to 16 bases. The CDR3 sequence is CASSSDKRGAKNIQYF. As DNA, the CDR3 is TGTGCCAGCAGTAGTGATAAGAGGGGGGCCAAAAACATTCAGTACTTC. The full variable domain, rest sourced from reference TRBV5-4 and TRBJ2-4, is ETGVTQSPTHLIKTRGQQVTLRCSSQSGHNTVSWYQQALGQGPQFIFQYYREEENGRGNFPPRFSGLQFPNYSSELNVNALELDDSALYLCASSSDKRGAKNIQYFGAGTRLSVL.

The chain links TRBV2 to TRBJ1-2; TRBD1 aligns across 7 bases. Germline CDR1 SNHLY, CDR2 FYNNEI. Trimming cost V 10 bases and J 8 bases; bases outside gene matches: 19. The CDR3 length is 15 residues. CDR3 bases: TGTGCCACCACCCTATTGATACAGGGGAAATCAGGCTACACCTTC. Translation: CATTLLIQGKSGYTF.

The chain links TRBV29-1 to TRBJ2-7; D possibly corresponds to TRBD1 (7 bases). The germline gives CDR1 SQVTM, CDR2 ANQGSEA. With 5 bases removed from V and 6 bases from J, the gap between germline ends came to 20 bases. CDR3 size: 14 residues. The CDR3 region is CSVYPQGTGGEQYF. CDR3 coding DNA: TGCAGCGTTTACCCACAGGGGACCGGGGGCGAGCAGTACTTC.

The V and J genes are TRBV5-1 and TRBJ1-6; 7 bases are a match to TRBD1. The CDR3 contains 16 residues. The trim removed 0 bases at V and 8 bases at J, leaving 8 bases unmatched. CDR1 is SGHRS, CDR2 YFSETQ, per germline. As DNA, the CDR3 is TGCGCCAGCAGCTTGGATCCCGGGACAGAGGATTCACCCCTCCACTTT. It specifies CASSLDPGTEDSPLHF.

This rearrangement joins TRBV5-6 to TRBJ1-6, with a tentative D call TRBD1 (6 bases). CDR3 length: 13 residues. With 4 bases removed from V and 9 bases from J, the gap between germline ends came to 11 bases. Germline V CDR1 and CDR2: SGHDT, YYEEEE. This chain's CDR3 is CASSPPGASPLHF. CDR3 bases: TGTGCCAGCAGCCCGCCAGGGGCTTCACCCCTCCACTTT. Using reference TRBV5-6 and TRBJ1-6 for the parts outside the CDR3, the full variable domain is DAGVTQSPTHLIKTRGQQVTLRCSPKSGHDTVSWYQQALGQGPQFIFQYYEEEERQRGNFPDRFSGHQFPNYSSELNVNALLLGDSALYLCASSPPGASPLHFGNGTRLTVT.

The chain recombines TRBV28 with TRBJ2-7; 8 bases fit TRBD1. V lost 5 bases and J lost 6; bases outside the gene matches: 15. The CDR3 is 16 residues long. Germline loops: CDR1 MDHEN, CDR2 SYDVKM. The CDR3 protein is CASSPFSETGAREQYF. In DNA, the CDR3 is TGTGCCAGCAGTCCCTTCTCAGAGACAGGGGCCCGCGAGCAGTACTTC.

V usage is TRBV4-1 and J usage is TRBJ1-2; TRBD1 matches at 11 bases. The CDR3 totals 16 residues. The germline V gene encodes CDR1 MGHRA and CDR2 YSYEKL. After removal of 0 bases from V and 2 bases from J, the junction contained 2 bases not matched to a gene. CDR3 in amino acids: CASSQDGTGGNYGYTF. The CDR3 bases are TGCGCCAGCAGCCAAGACGGGACAGGGGGAAACTATGGCTACACCTTC.

The genes are TRBV30 and TRBJ1-1, with D possibly matching TRBD1 (5 bases). In germline, CDR1 is GTSNPN, CDR2 SVGIG (reference sequence). Trimming shortened V by 3 bases and J by 8 bases, and 10 bases separated the two germline ends. The CDR3 length is 11 residues. CDR3 loop: CAWRMGPEAFF. The CDR3 DNA follows: TGTGCCTGGAGAATGGGGCCCGAAGCTTTCTTT.

The rearrangement uses TRBV20-1 and TRBJ1-2; D is possibly TRBD1 (6 bases). The CDR3 has 13 residues. The germline V and J ends were trimmed by 3 bases and 8 bases, with 16 bases remaining between them. Germline V gene sequence: CDR1 DFQATT, CDR2 SNEGSKA (reference sequence). CDR3 in DNA: TGCAGTGCTAGTTCCACCTTCGGGACAGGCTACACCTTC. Its translation: CSASSTFGTGYTF.

This chain uses TRBV5-4 with TRBJ1-2; TRBD1 matches at 8 bases. Germline CDR1 is SGHNT and CDR2 is YYREEE (reference sequence). The V segment lost 6 bases and the J segment 5 bases; nucleotides outside the gene matches: 15. The CDR3 contains 16 residues. CDR3: CASTLAGTGGFYGYTF. The CDR3 DNA reads as TGTGCCAGCACCCTGGCGGGTACAGGGGGTTTTTATGGCTACACCTTC.

The J gene is TRBJ1-2, the V gene TRBV30; D remains ambiguous. The CDR3 is made up of 12 amino acids. The germline CDR1 and CDR2 sequences are GTSNPN and SVGIG (reference sequence). V was pared by 8 bases and J by 4 bases, with 14 bases between. The CDR3 loop is CAEGGFGYGYTF. The CDR3 bases are TGTGCCGAAGGCGGGTTCGGCTATGGCTACACCTTC.

The chain employs TRBV7-2 and TRBJ1-5; D is possibly TRBD1 (5 bases). The germline gives CDR1 SGHTA, CDR2 FQGNSA. The CDR3 consists of 15 residues. V was shortened by 5 bases and J by 7 bases, with 18 bases between the two germline ends. The CDR3 region has the DNA TGTGCCAGCAGCATCGGGACTGCGTGGGGCCAGCCCCAGCATTTT. Its protein is CASSIGTAWGQPQHF.

The DNA for the CDR3 is TGTGCCAGCTCACCAGTACAGGGGGATAACTATGGCTACACCTTC. Its translation is CASSPVQGDNYGYTF. The rearrangement uses TRBV18 and TRBJ1-2, with TRBD1 matching 8 bases. The CDR3 totals 15 residues. Germline values: CDR1 KGHSH, CDR2 LQKENI. V lost 2 bases and J lost 1; bases outside the gene matches: 3.

CDR3 in amino acids: CASSFDRITDTQYF. The CDR3, as DNA: TGTGCCAGCAGCTTCGACAGAATCACAGATACGCAGTATTTT. The chain has TRBV11-2 and TRBJ2-3; maybe TRBD1 (5 bases). Germline CDR1 is SGHAT and CDR2 is FQNNGV. V lost 3 bases, J lost 2 bases, and 9 bases lay in between. The CDR3 covers 14 residues.